One T cell receptor (beta chain) is described in this entry. Measured with immunoSEQ multiplex PCR; TCRdb has only the in-frame clones, and not every one. The profile shows some 200,000 clones, about 76% of them singletons. These data originate in a study of blood T cell repertoires in COVID-19. Study as a whole: The cDNA or gDNA used as material had been derived from T cells, B-cell-depleted T cells, or PBMCs.

The CDR3 loop spans 16 amino acids. The germline CDR1 and CDR2 sequences are SGHVS and FQNEAQ. Trimming pared 1 base from V and 2 bases from J, leaving 14 bases between. The receptor was derived from a woman aged 50 to 60 with acute COVID-19. The gene calls are TRBV7-8 and TRBJ1-2; a possible D gene is TRBD1 (6 bases). What was sequenced was PBMCs or T cells enriched from blood (not recorded which). The CDR3 DNA is TGTGCCAGCAGCTTAGGACCAACAGGGACCAACTATGGCTACACCTTC. Translation gives CASSLGPTGTNYGYTF. Filled out from reference TRBV7-8 and TRBJ1-2, the complete variable domain reads GAGVSQSPRYKVAKRGQDVALRCDPISGHVSLFWYQQALGQGPEFLTYFQNEAQLDKSGLPSDRFFAERPEGSVSTLKIQRTQQEDSAVYLCASSLGPTGTNYGYTFGSGTRLTVV.